This T cell receptor (beta chain) was identified during a study of OX40 agonist ivuxolimab in advanced cancers. Background on the study: The patients got ivuxolimab, which is an agonistic anti-OX40 (CD134) antibody. Whole-study results and caveats: Dose levels from 0.1 to 3.0 mg/kg saw CD4+ and CD8+ blood T cells expand clonally by week 6. Patients who responded partially at 0.1-3.0 mg/kg showed clonal expansion ranking among the lowest.

Researchers took blood at baseline, on cycle 4 day 1, and on cycle 7 day 1. V lost 2 bases and J lost 4, with 23 bases in between. Germline CDR1 and CDR2: PRHDT and FYEKMQ (reference sequence). The CDR3 is 18 amino acids. On this clone: The antigen is not known.

Clones were read by immunoSEQ multiplex PCR, and TCRdb kept only the in-frame ones, dropping some. The table has about 69,000 clones, 90% to 95% seen once. The starting material was CD4+ or CD8+ T cells sorted from blood, obtained in a trial of the OX40 agonist ivuxolimab. This chain joins TRBV13 and TRBJ1-2; possible D gene TRBD1, 6 bases. The sequence came from an adult with an advanced solid tumor such as melanoma, head and neck, liver or kidney cancer. CDR3 amino acids: CASSLSGQDRPPGYGYTF. Here the CDR3 DNA reads TGTGCCAGCAGCTTATCGGGCCAAGACAGGCCCCCGGGCTATGGCTACACCTTC.